Following are 21 T cell receptor beta chains from one sample sequenced in a study of blood T cell repertoires in COVID-19. Method: immunoSEQ multiplex PCR; TCRdb's copy keeps in-frame clones and lacks some. The table shows 130,000 to 150,000 clones, with roughly 79% occurring only once. Sequenced sample: peripheral blood. The receptors were gathered from a man aged 50-59 years with active or convalescent COVID-19.

The rearrangement links TRBV7-9 to TRBJ2-7; 7 positions match TRBD1. Trimming cost V 1 base and J 9 bases; bases outside gene matches: 9. Germline V gene lookup returns CDR1 SEHNR and CDR2 FQNEAQ (reference sequence). CDR3 length: 14 amino acids. CDR3 sequence (DNA): TGTGCCAGCAGCTTAGAGGGGGCCGAAAACGTGCAGTACTTC. It translates to CASSLEGAENVQYF.

The chain joins TRBV27 to TRBJ2-1, with 8 bases matching TRBD2. The V gene's germline CDR1 is MNHEY and CDR2 SMNVEV (reference sequence). Trimming at V came to 7 bases and at J to 10 bases, leaving 18 bases not matched to a gene. The CDR3 extends over 16 amino acids. CDR3 sequence reads: CASTPSAGVTFGEQFF. The CDR3 DNA follows: TGTGCCAGCACCCCCTCAGCGGGAGTTACCTTTGGGGAGCAGTTCTTC.

This chain connects TRBV6-4 to TRBJ2-1; D may be TRBD2 (6 bases). The V end lost 4 bases, the J end lost 5 bases, and 12 bases lay between the germline ends. Germline CDR1 is MRHNA and CDR2 is SNTAGT. CDR3 length: 14 amino acids. CDR3 in amino acids: CASSVREKNNEQFF. The CDR3 coding sequence is TGTGCCAGCAGTGTACGGGAGAAAAACAATGAGCAGTTCTTC.

CDR3: CASRRFVGLASEQYF. CDR3 DNA sequence: TGTGCCAGCAGGCGGTTTGTAGGACTAGCTTCCGAGCAGTACTTC. The genes are TRBV7-9 and TRBJ2-7; 8 bases match TRBD2. Unmatched junction bases numbered 13, after V lost 6 bases and J lost 6 bases. The CDR3 contains 15 residues. The V gene's germline CDR1 is SEHNR and CDR2 FQNEAQ (reference sequence).

This rearrangement joins TRBV5-4 to TRBJ2-5, with a tentative D call TRBD1 (5 bases). V was cut by 3 bases and J by 2 bases, with 14 bases left in between. The length of the CDR3 is 15 residues. The V gene's germline CDR1 is SGHNT and CDR2 YYREEE (reference sequence). The CDR3 here is CASSSHRTQQETQYF. CDR3 coding DNA: TGTGCCAGCAGCTCCCACAGGACACAGCAAGAGACCCAGTACTTC. Variable domain in full (rest from reference TRBV5-4 and TRBJ2-5): ETGVTQSPTHLIKTRGQQVTLRCSSQSGHNTVSWYQQALGQGPQFIFQYYREEENGRGNFPPRFSGLQFPNYSSELNVNALELDDSALYLCASSSHRTQQETQYFGPGTRLLVL.

The sample holds many counts of this clone. The J gene is TRBJ2-2, the V gene TRBV10-1; TRBD1 might be the D (5 bases). The germline V gene encodes CDR1 WNHNN and CDR2 SYGVQD (reference sequence). The length of the CDR3 is 15 residues. V lost 6 bases and J 3 bases, leaving 14 bases between the germline ends. CDR3 sequence: CASSPTDTYTGELFF. In DNA form, the CDR3 reads TGCGCCAGCAGCCCTACGGACACCTACACCGGGGAGCTGTTTTTT.

The rearrangement links TRBV9 to TRBJ1-4; possibly TRBD1 for D (5 bases). The CDR3 totals 16 residues. Germline-derived CDR1 and CDR2 are SGDLS and YYNGEE. V lost 0 bases, J lost 10 bases, and 19 bases lay in between. The CDR3, as DNA: TGTGCCAGCAGCGTAGCCCAGGAGGGGATTTATGGAAAACTGTTTTTT. Its protein product is CASSVAQEGIYGKLFF.

The rearrangement uses TRBV27 and TRBJ2-3; 7 positions match TRBD1. The trim removed 5 bases at V and 2 bases at J, leaving 4 bases unmatched. This CDR3 spans 14 amino acids. Germline-derived CDR1 and CDR2 are MNHEY and SMNVEV (reference sequence). CDR3 in amino acids: CASSPGQITDTQYF. The CDR3 coding sequence is TGTGCCAGCAGTCCGGGACAGATCACAGATACGCAGTATTTT.

This chain uses TRBV3-1 (or the pseudogene TRBV3-2) with TRBJ2-1; 8 nucleotides align to TRBD2. The junction had 12 bases not matched to a gene; V was cut back by 1 base and J by 7 bases. This CDR3 has 17 amino acids. Germline CDR1 is LGHDT and CDR2 is YNNKEL (reference sequence). The chain's CDR3 is CASSQGPSRAGENEQFF. CDR3 coding DNA: TGTGCCAGCAGCCAAGGCCCCTCGCGAGCGGGAGAGAATGAGCAGTTCTTC.

The chain is built from TRBV6-2 or TRBV6-3 and TRBJ2-3, with 9 bases matching TRBD2. Germline-derived CDR1 and CDR2 are MNHEY and SVGEGT. The V segment lost 6 bases and the J segment 5 bases; nucleotides outside the gene matches: 12. The CDR3 sequence is 16 residues long. The CDR3 sequence is CASSPRTSGYEDTQYF. The CDR3 DNA sequence: TGTGCCAGCAGCCCCCGTACTAGCGGGTATGAAGATACGCAGTATTTT.

The chain carries TRBV25-1 and TRBJ2-5, with TRBD2 as a possible D gene (6 bases). With 0 bases removed from V and 5 bases from J, the gap between germline ends came to 10 bases. The CDR3 runs to 14 residues. CDR1 is MGHDK, CDR2 SYGVNS, per germline. CDR3 bases: TGTGCCAGCAGTGAATATGGGGGAGGTGAGACCCAGTACTTC. Translating gives CASSEYGGGETQYF.

The V call is TRBV7-8, the J call TRBJ1-1, with 10 positions matching TRBD1. The V segment lost 5 bases and the J segment 6 bases; nucleotides outside the gene matches: 3. CDR1 is SGHVS and CDR2 is FQNEAQ in the germline V gene. This CDR3 spans 13 amino acids. The CDR3 DNA reads as TGTGCCAGCAGCACCGGGACAGGGGCTGAAGCTTTCTTT. Residues: CASSTGTGAEAFF.

The rearrangement joins TRBV28 to TRBJ2-7, with TRBD2 matching over 10 bases. Germline CDR1 and CDR2: MDHEN and SYDVKM. The V gene end was trimmed by 3 bases and the J gene end by 4 bases; junction bases not matched to a gene: 15. The CDR3 has 18 residues. The CDR3 is CASSFWVAGGFIPYEQYF. DNA of the CDR3: TGTGCCAGCAGTTTTTGGGTAGCGGGAGGATTTATTCCTTACGAGCAGTACTTC.

The chain uses TRBV7-9 and TRBJ2-5; TRBD1 matches 7 bases. The trim removed 5 bases at V and 5 bases at J, leaving 11 bases unmatched. This CDR3 region has 15 residues. Per germline, CDR1 SEHNR and CDR2 FQNEAQ (reference sequence). Here the CDR3 reads CASSLQGSGGETQYF. CDR3 nucleotide sequence: TGTGCCAGCAGCCTACAGGGGTCTGGCGGGGAGACCCAGTACTTC. The full variable domain, rest sourced from reference TRBV7-9 and TRBJ2-5, is DTGVSQNPRHKITKRGQNVTFRCDPISEHNRLYWYRQTLGQGPEFLTYFQNEAQLEKSRLLSDRFSAERPKGSFSTLEIQRTEQGDSAMYLCASSLQGSGGETQYFGPGTRLLVL.

J is TRBJ1-6 and V is TRBV5-5, with D perhaps TRBD1 (5 bases). V was pared by 0 bases and J by 0 bases, with 19 bases between. The CDR3 sequence is 20 residues long. Germline loops: CDR1 SGHKS, CDR2 YYEKEE (reference sequence). The CDR3 coding sequence is TGTGCCAGCAGCTTGGCCCTCAGGGATGAATTCAGCTCCTATAATTCACCCCTCCACTTT. Translated: CASSLALRDEFSSYNSPLHF.

The chain combines TRBV7-8 with TRBJ1-1; no firm D call. The germline V and J ends were trimmed by 5 bases and 6 bases, with 13 bases remaining between them. Germline assignment: CDR1 SGHVS and CDR2 FQNEAQ. The CDR3 totals 13 residues. In nucleotides, the CDR3 is TGTGCCAGCAGCCCTCCGGTTAAACCTGAAGCTTTCTTT. As protein: CASSPPVKPEAFF. Variable domain in full (rest from reference TRBV7-8 and TRBJ1-1): GAGVSQSPRYKVAKRGQDVALRCDPISGHVSLFWYQQALGQGPEFLTYFQNEAQLDKSGLPSDRFFAERPEGSVSTLKIQRTQQEDSAVYLCASSPPVKPEAFFGQGTRLTVV.

The gene calls are TRBV6-6 and TRBJ1-1, with TRBD1 as a possible D gene (5 bases). CDR1 is MNHNY, CDR2 SVGAGI, per germline (reference sequence). This CDR3 contains 14 residues. V dropped 6 bases and J dropped 3 bases, with 14 bases sitting between them. CDR3 DNA: TGTGCCAGCAGCTGGTCCGGGGGAGACACTGAAGCTTTCTTT. Amino acids: CASSWSGGDTEAFF.

The genes are TRBV2 and TRBJ1-4; TRBD1 agrees at 9 bases. CDR1 and CDR2 from the germline V gene are SNHLY and FYNNEI. The CDR3 loop spans 16 amino acids. V was pared by 6 bases and J by 5 bases, with 10 bases of the junction left unmatched. The CDR3 DNA reads as TGTGCCAGCAGGCCAGTGACAGGGGGGTCGAATGAAAAACTGTTTTTT. The encoded protein is CASRPVTGGSNEKLFF.

Details on this clone: Mismatch with germline at one junction end may stem from a read error. This chain connects TRBV3-1 (or the pseudogene TRBV3-2) to TRBJ1-3, with 9 bases matching TRBD1. The CDR3 covers 16 residues. Germline CDR1 is LGHDT and CDR2 is YNNKEL (reference sequence). This CDR3 is CASSQDYRGPGSTIYF. As DNA, the CDR3 is TGTGCCAGCAGCCAAGATTACAGGGGGCCTGGAAGCACCATATATTTT.

This rearrangement joins TRBV14 to TRBJ2-1; 10 nucleotides align to TRBD2. V gave up 4 bases and J gave up 3 bases; unmatched junction bases: 0. CDR1 is SGHDN, CDR2 FVKESK, per germline. There are 14 residues in the CDR3. The CDR3 protein is CASSRTSGYNEQFF. CDR3 coding DNA: TGTGCCAGCAGCCGGACTAGCGGCTACAATGAGCAGTTCTTC.

This chain links TRBV14 with TRBJ2-1, with 13 bases fitting TRBD2. The V gene's germline CDR1 is SGHDN and CDR2 FVKESK. This CDR3 is built from 14 residues. V lost 5 bases to trimming and J lost 9 bases; unmatched junction nucleotides: 4. CDR3 loop: CASSLGLAGSEQFF. In nucleotides, the CDR3 is TGTGCCAGCAGCTTGGGACTAGCGGGATCTGAGCAGTTCTTC.